Listed below are T cell receptor beta chains from one sample, sequenced in a study of blood T cell repertoires in COVID-19. Here immunoSEQ multiplex PCR was the method, and the copy in TCRdb shows in-frame clones only, minus some. The repertoire consists of some 74,000 clones, with approximately 76% occurring once and the leading ten covering around a sixth. The sequenced sample was peripheral blood. The receptors were gathered from a man in his sixties or seventies with active or convalescent COVID-19. The CDR3 runs from the conserved cysteine through the conserved F or W. Fields, in order: J gene, clone size, D gene, V gene, CDR3 protein, CDR3 DNA. A D gene is named only where the DNA matches it firmly. Expanded clones are given a class, and other clones once, few, many or no size at all.

j_gene: TRBJ1-2; abundance: NA; d_gene: TRBD1; v_gene: TRBV12-3/TRBV12-4; CDR3aa: CASSAGQRYGYTF; CDR3nt: TGTGCCAGCAGTGCGGGACAGCGCTATGGCTACACCTTC
j_gene: TRBJ1-4; abundance: NA; d_gene: NA; v_gene: TRBV28; CDR3aa: CASGDTATNEKLFF; CDR3nt: TGTGCCAGCGGGGACACTGCAACTAATGAAAAACTGTTTTTT
j_gene: TRBJ2-7; abundance: few; d_gene: NA; v_gene: TRBV4-1; CDR3aa: CASSQGTLTPYEQYF; CDR3nt: TGCGCCAGCAGCCAGGGGACACTTACTCCCTACGAGCAGTACTTC
j_gene: TRBJ2-7; abundance: NA; d_gene: NA; v_gene: TRBV5-4; CDR3aa: CASSPRAGTPSYEQYF; CDR3nt: TGTGCCAGCAGCCCGAGGGCCGGGACTCCATCCTACGAGCAGTACTTC
j_gene: TRBJ2-5; abundance: NA; d_gene: TRBD1; v_gene: TRBV19; CDR3aa: CASSRQGGETQYF; CDR3nt: TGTGCCAGTAGTCGACAGGGTGGCGAGACCCAGTACTTC
j_gene: TRBJ2-3; abundance: NA; d_gene: NA; v_gene: TRBV5-8; CDR3aa: CASSFGLKTDTQYF; CDR3nt: TGTGCCAGCAGCTTTGGCTTGAAGACAGATACGCAGTATTTT
j_gene: TRBJ1-5; abundance: NA; d_gene: NA; v_gene: TRBV28; CDR3aa: CASSLGGGGQPQHF; CDR3nt: TGTGCCAGCAGTTTAGGGGGAGGAGGTCAGCCCCAGCATTTT
j_gene: TRBJ1-4; abundance: NA; d_gene: NA; v_gene: TRBV19; CDR3aa: CASGERSDNEKLFF; CDR3nt: TGTGCCAGCGGAGAGAGATCTGATAATGAAAAACTGTTTTTT
j_gene: TRBJ1-1; abundance: NA; d_gene: TRBD1; v_gene: TRBV3-1/TRBV3-2; CDR3aa: CASSQVDRGTEAFF; CDR3nt: TGTGCCAGCAGCCAAGTTGACAGGGGCACTGAAGCTTTCTTT
j_gene: TRBJ2-2; abundance: NA; d_gene: NA; v_gene: TRBV6-5; CDR3aa: CASTVTGDTGELFF; CDR3nt: TGTGCCAGCACCGTCACGGGGGACACCGGGGAGCTGTTTTTT
j_gene: TRBJ1-2; abundance: NA; d_gene: NA; v_gene: TRBV6-5; CDR3aa: CASSPGGWAYGYTF; CDR3nt: TGTGCCAGCAGTCCCGGGGGTTGGGCCTATGGCTACACCTTC
j_gene: TRBJ2-1; abundance: NA; d_gene: TRBD1; v_gene: TRBV5-1; CDR3aa: CASLGQADHEQFF; CDR3nt: TGCGCCAGCCTCGGACAGGCTGACCATGAGCAGTTCTTC
j_gene: TRBJ2-3; abundance: NA; d_gene: TRBD2; v_gene: TRBV9; CDR3aa: CASSVWLSSGADTQYF; CDR3nt: TGTGCCAGCAGCGTATGGCTCAGTAGCGGGGCAGATACGCAGTATTTT
j_gene: TRBJ1-1; abundance: NA; d_gene: NA; v_gene: TRBV16; CDR3aa: CASSLSQGWAEAFF; CDR3nt: TGTGCCAGCAGCCTATCGCAGGGTTGGGCTGAAGCTTTCTTT
j_gene: TRBJ1-2; abundance: NA; d_gene: TRBD1; v_gene: TRBV6-6; CDR3aa: CASSYSTTGGGYTF; CDR3nt: TGTGCCAGCAGTTACTCGACTACAGGGGGAGGCTACACCTTC
j_gene: TRBJ1-5; abundance: NA; d_gene: TRBD1; v_gene: TRBV3-1/TRBV3-2; CDR3aa: CASSQTGNQPQHF; CDR3nt: TGTGCCAGCAGCCAGACAGGGAATCAGCCCCAGCATTTT
j_gene: TRBJ2-2; abundance: NA; d_gene: TRBD1; v_gene: TRBV11-2; CDR3aa: CASSRTGGGDTGELFF; CDR3nt: TGTGCCAGCAGCCGGACAGGGGGAGGGGACACCGGGGAGCTGTTTTTT
j_gene: TRBJ1-5; abundance: NA; d_gene: NA; v_gene: TRBV12-3/TRBV12-4; CDR3aa: CASSPGTHQPQHF; CDR3nt: TGTGCCAGCAGTCCGGGAACCCATCAGCCCCAGCATTTT
j_gene: TRBJ1-2; abundance: NA; d_gene: NA; v_gene: TRBV10-3; CDR3aa: CAISDPPAGEGGYTF; CDR3nt: TGTGCCATCAGTGATCCCCCGGCCGGGGAGGGTGGCTACACCTTC
j_gene: TRBJ2-3; abundance: NA; d_gene: TRBD2; v_gene: TRBV7-6; CDR3aa: CASSPGERGGRTDTQYF; CDR3nt: TGTGCCAGCAGCCCGGGGGAGCGGGGGGGGAGAACAGATACGCAGTATTTT
j_gene: TRBJ1-2; abundance: NA; d_gene: NA; v_gene: TRBV19; CDR3aa: CASSRQTSNNNYGYTF; CDR3nt: TGTGCCAGTAGCAGACAGACAAGCAACAATAACTATGGCTACACCTTC
j_gene: TRBJ2-1; abundance: once; d_gene: TRBD2; v_gene: TRBV5-1; CDR3aa: CASSFGLAGYNEQFF; CDR3nt: TGCGCCAGCAGCTTTGGGCTAGCGGGATACAATGAGCAGTTCTTC
j_gene: TRBJ1-2; abundance: NA; d_gene: NA; v_gene: TRBV9; CDR3aa: CASSVGGSDPSF; CDR3nt: TGTGCCAGCAGCGTAGGAGGGAGCGATCCTTCCTTC
j_gene: TRBJ1-3; abundance: NA; d_gene: NA; v_gene: TRBV5-1; CDR3aa: CASSIGVPGNTIYF; CDR3nt: TGCGCCAGCAGCATCGGGGTCCCTGGAAACACCATATATTTT
j_gene: TRBJ1-1; abundance: NA; d_gene: NA; v_gene: TRBV19; CDR3aa: CASKWGDRNTEAFF; CDR3nt: TGTGCCAGTAAATGGGGAGACCGGAACACTGAAGCTTTCTTT
j_gene: TRBJ2-2; abundance: few; d_gene: NA; v_gene: TRBV19; CDR3aa: CASSISGGRTGELFF; CDR3nt: TGTGCCAGTAGTATCTCCGGGGGGCGCACCGGGGAGCTGTTTTTT
j_gene: TRBJ1-2; abundance: NA; d_gene: NA; v_gene: TRBV7-3; CDR3aa: CASSKDQGIDGYTF; CDR3nt: TGTGCCAGCAGCAAAGACCAGGGGATTGATGGCTACACCTTC
j_gene: TRBJ2-7; abundance: many; d_gene: NA; v_gene: TRBV4-2; CDR3aa: CASSQSTQGVEQYF; CDR3nt: TGTGCCAGCAGCCAAAGTACCCAGGGCGTCGAGCAGTACTTC
j_gene: TRBJ2-1; abundance: NA; d_gene: TRBD1; v_gene: TRBV5-6; CDR3aa: CASSSRQGSGNEQFF; CDR3nt: TGTGCCAGCAGCTCCCGACAGGGTTCAGGCAATGAGCAGTTCTTC
j_gene: TRBJ1-1; abundance: once; d_gene: NA; v_gene: TRBV5-1; CDR3aa: CASSSPLHGAGDTEAFF; CDR3nt: TGCGCCAGCAGCTCACCCCTCCACGGGGCAGGGGACACTGAAGCTTTCTTT
j_gene: TRBJ2-1; abundance: NA; d_gene: TRBD2; v_gene: TRBV5-1; CDR3aa: CASSLVAGGPRDEQFF; CDR3nt: TGCGCCAGCAGCTTGGTTGCGGGGGGGCCAAGGGATGAGCAGTTCTTC
j_gene: TRBJ1-6; abundance: NA; d_gene: NA; v_gene: TRBV5-1; CDR3aa: CASSFGGSSYNSPLHF; CDR3nt: TGCGCCAGCAGCTTTGGGGGGAGCTCCTATAATTCACCCCTCCACTTT
j_gene: TRBJ2-1; abundance: NA; d_gene: TRBD1; v_gene: TRBV29-1; CDR3aa: CSAVTGVGEQFF; CDR3nt: TGCAGCGCCGTGACAGGGGTAGGTGAGCAGTTCTTC
j_gene: TRBJ1-2; abundance: NA; d_gene: TRBD1; v_gene: TRBV10-3; CDR3aa: CAISTNQDRGRGYTF; CDR3nt: TGTGCCATCAGCACGAACCAGGACAGGGGGAGAGGCTACACCTTC
j_gene: TRBJ1-1; abundance: few; d_gene: TRBD1; v_gene: TRBV9; CDR3aa: CASSARGQALGAFF; CDR3nt: TGTGCCAGCAGCGCGAGGGGACAGGCGTTGGGGGCTTTCTTT
j_gene: TRBJ2-2; abundance: NA; d_gene: TRBD2; v_gene: TRBV10-1; CDR3aa: CASSAPGGERANTGELFF; CDR3nt: TGCGCCAGCAGTGCCCCTGGGGGGGAAAGAGCGAACACCGGGGAGCTGTTTTTT